The 3 T cell receptor beta chains in this list originate from one sample, sequenced in a study of blood T cells in healthy people across ages (dated by TCRdb to the mid-2010s). Libraries were made using 5' RACE. Sequencing took place on an Illumina HiSeq 2500. A second PCR of roughly 7 to 12 cycles was run with a J-beta primer mix and a sample-barcoded 5' primer. TCRdb ran its own pipeline on the public reads, namely fastp trimming at Q25 and MiXCR clone calling, and kept in-frame beta chains. Under each unique CDR3 protein, matching rows form one entry showing the most common genes and DNA. The sample contains hundreds of thousands of distinct CDR3 sequences, nearly 25% of them found a single time. Of the sample, roughly 9% falls within the top ten clones. The data also belong to a second study, concerning T cells of mothers and their children.

The sequenced material came from blood. The receptors originated from a boy younger than 18 in good health.

The rearrangement uses TRBV20-1 and TRBJ2-5; the match to TRBD2 covers 11 bases. The V segment lost 0 bases and the J segment 9 bases; nucleotides outside the gene matches: 9. Germline CDR1 DFQATT, CDR2 SNEGSKA (reference sequence). The CDR3 runs 15 residues. CDR3 sequence: CSARDGGLADQAQYF. The CDR3 bases are TGCAGTGCTAGAGATGGGGGACTAGCGGATCAGGCCCAGTACTTC.

The chain has TRBV2 and TRBJ2-7; 8 nucleotides line up with TRBD1. CDR1 is SNHLY and CDR2 is FYNNEI in the germline V gene. The length of the CDR3 is 14 residues. Unmatched junction bases numbered 4, after V lost 4 bases and J lost 2 bases. The CDR3 reads CASSGRQGPYEQYF. CDR3 coding DNA: TGTGCCAGCAGTGGTCGACAGGGGCCCTACGAGCAGTACTTC.

This clonotype was observed at least ten times. The chain is built from TRBV10-1 and TRBJ2-1, with TRBD1 matching over 7 bases. Looked up from germline, CDR1 is WNHNN and CDR2 is SYGVQD (reference sequence). This CDR3 spans 13 amino acids. Trimming cost V 8 bases and J 1 base; bases outside gene matches: 2. CDR3 nucleotide sequence: TGCGCCAGCCCGGGACAGTCCTACAATGAGCAGTTCTTC. Protein: CASPGQSYNEQFF.